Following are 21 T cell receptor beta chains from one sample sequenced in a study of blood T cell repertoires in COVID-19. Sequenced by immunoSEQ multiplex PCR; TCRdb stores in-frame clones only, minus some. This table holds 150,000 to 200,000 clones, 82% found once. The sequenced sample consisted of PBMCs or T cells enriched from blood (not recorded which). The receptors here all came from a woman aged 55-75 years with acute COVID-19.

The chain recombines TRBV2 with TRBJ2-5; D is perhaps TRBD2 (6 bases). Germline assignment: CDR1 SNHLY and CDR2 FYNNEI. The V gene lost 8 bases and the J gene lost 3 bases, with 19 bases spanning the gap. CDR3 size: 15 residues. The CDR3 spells CASRPEGLVKETQYF. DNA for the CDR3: TGTGCCAGCCGACCAGAGGGACTGGTGAAAGAGACCCAGTACTTC.

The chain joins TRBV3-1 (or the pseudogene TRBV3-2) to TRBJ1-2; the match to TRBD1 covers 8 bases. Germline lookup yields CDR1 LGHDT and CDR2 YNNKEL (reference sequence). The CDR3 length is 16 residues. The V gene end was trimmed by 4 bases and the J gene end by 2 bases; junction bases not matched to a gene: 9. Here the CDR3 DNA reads TGTGCCAGCAGCCGAGGAGCCAGACAGGGGAACTATGGCTACACCTTC. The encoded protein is CASSRGARQGNYGYTF.

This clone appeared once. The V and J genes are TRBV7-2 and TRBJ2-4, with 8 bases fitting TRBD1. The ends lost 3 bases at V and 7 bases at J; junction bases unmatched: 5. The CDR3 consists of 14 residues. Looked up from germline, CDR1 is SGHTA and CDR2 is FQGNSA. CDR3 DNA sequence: TGTGCCAGCAGCTTGTCCCAGGGGGCGAACATTCAGTACTTC. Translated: CASSLSQGANIQYF.

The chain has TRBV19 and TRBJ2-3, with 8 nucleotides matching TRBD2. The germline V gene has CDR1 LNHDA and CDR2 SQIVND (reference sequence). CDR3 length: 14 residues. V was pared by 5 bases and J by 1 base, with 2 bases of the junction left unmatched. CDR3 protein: CASSASGRTDTQYF. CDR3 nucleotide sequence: TGTGCCAGTAGTGCTAGCGGGCGCACAGATACGCAGTATTTT.

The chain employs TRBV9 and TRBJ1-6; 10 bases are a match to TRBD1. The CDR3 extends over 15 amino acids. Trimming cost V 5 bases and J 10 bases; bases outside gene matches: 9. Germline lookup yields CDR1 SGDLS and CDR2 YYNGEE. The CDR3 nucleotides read TGTGCCAGCAGAGAAGGACAGGGGGTTATGTCACCCCTCCACTTT. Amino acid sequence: CASREGQGVMSPLHF.

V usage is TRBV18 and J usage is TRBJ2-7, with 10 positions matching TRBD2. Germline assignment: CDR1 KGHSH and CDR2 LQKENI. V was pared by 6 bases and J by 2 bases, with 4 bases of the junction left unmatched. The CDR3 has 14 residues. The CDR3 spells CASSPGLAAYEQYF. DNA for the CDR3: TGTGCCAGCTCGCCAGGACTAGCGGCCTACGAGCAGTACTTC.

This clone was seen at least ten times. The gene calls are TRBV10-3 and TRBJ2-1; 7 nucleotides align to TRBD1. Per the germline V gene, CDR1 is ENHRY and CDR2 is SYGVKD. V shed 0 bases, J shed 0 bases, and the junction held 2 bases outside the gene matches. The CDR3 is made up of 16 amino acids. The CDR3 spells CAISESAGGSYNEQFF. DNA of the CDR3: TGTGCCATCAGTGAGTCGGCAGGGGGCTCCTACAATGAGCAGTTCTTC.

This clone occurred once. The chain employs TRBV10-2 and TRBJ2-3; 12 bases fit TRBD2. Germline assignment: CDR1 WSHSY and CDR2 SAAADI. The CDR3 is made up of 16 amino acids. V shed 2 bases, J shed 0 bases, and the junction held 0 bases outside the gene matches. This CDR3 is CASSELAGGSTDTQYF. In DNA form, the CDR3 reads TGCGCCAGCAGTGAGCTAGCGGGAGGGAGCACAGATACGCAGTATTTT.

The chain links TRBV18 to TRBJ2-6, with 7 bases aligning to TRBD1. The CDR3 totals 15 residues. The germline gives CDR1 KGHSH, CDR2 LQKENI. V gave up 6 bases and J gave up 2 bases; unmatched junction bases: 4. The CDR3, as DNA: TGTGCCAGCTCGGAAGGGACAGCTGGGGCCAACGTCCTGACTTTC. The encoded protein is CASSEGTAGANVLTF.

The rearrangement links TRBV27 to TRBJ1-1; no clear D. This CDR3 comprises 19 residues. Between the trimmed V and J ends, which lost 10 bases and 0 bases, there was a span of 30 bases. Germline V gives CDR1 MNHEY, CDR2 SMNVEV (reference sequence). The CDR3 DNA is TGTGCCACCCCGTGGGCGACCTACACCTTCCCGCTTATGAACACTGAAGCTTTCTTT. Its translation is CATPWATYTFPLMNTEAFF.

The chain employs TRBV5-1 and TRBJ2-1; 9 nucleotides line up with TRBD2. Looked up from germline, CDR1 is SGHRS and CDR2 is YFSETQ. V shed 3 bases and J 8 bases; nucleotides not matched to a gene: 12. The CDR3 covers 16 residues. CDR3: CASSSTSSGSYDEQFF. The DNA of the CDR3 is TGCGCCAGCAGCTCTACCAGTAGCGGGAGTTATGATGAGCAGTTCTTC.

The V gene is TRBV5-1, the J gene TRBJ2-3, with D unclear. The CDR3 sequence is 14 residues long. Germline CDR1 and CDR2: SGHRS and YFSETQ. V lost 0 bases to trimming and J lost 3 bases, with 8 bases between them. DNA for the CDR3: TGCGCCAGCAGCTTGGCCGAGTATACAGATACGCAGTATTTT. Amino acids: CASSLAEYTDTQYF.

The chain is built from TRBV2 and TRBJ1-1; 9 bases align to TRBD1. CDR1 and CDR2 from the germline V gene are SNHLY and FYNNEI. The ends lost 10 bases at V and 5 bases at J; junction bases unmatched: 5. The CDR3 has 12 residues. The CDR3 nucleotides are TGTGCCAAGAGGACAGGGGCAACTGAAGCTTTCTTT. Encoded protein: CAKRTGATEAFF.

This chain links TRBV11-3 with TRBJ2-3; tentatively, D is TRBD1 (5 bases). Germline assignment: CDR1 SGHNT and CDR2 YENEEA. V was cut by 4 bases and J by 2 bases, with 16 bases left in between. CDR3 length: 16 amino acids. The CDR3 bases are TGTGCCAGCAGCTCGAGGACCCAGGGAAACACAGATACGCAGTATTTT. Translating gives CASSSRTQGNTDTQYF.

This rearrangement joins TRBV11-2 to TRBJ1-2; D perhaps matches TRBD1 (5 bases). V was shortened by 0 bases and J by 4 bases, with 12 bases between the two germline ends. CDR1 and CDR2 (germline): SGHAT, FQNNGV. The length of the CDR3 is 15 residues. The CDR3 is CASSLEATRGYGYTF. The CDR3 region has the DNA TGTGCCAGCAGCTTAGAAGCCACAAGGGGCTATGGCTACACCTTC.

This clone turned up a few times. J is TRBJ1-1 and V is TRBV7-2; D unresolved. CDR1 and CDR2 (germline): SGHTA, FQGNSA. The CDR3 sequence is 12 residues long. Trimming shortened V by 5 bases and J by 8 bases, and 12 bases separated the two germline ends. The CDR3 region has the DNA TGTGCCAGCAGCACCTCCGAGAGGGAAGCTTTCTTT. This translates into CASSTSEREAFF.

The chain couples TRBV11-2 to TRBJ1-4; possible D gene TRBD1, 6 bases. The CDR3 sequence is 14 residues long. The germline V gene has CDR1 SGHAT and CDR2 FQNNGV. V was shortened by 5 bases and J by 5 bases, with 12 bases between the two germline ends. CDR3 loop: CASSVRQVNEKLFF. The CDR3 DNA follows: TGTGCCAGCAGCGTTAGACAGGTCAATGAAAAACTGTTTTTT.

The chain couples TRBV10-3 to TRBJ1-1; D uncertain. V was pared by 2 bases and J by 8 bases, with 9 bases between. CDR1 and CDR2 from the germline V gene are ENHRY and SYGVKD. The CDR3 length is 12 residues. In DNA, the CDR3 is TGTGCCATCAGTGAGACAGCAGTGGAAGCTTTCTTT. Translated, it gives CAISETAVEAFF.

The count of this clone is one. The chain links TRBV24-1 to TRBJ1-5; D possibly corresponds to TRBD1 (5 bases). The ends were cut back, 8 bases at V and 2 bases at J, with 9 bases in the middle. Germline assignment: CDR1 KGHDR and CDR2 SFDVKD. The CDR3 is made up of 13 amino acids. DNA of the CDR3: TGTGCCACCACGGGGGGGGGCAATCAGCCCCAGCATTTT. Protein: CATTGGGNQPQHF.

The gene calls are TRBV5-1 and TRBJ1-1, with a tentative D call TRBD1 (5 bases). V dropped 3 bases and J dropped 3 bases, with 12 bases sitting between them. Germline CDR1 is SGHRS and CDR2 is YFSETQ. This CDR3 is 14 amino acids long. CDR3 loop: CASSSHSRDTEAFF. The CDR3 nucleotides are TGCGCCAGCAGCTCTCACAGCAGGGACACTGAAGCTTTCTTT. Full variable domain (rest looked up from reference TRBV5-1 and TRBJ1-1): KAGVTQTPRYLIKTRGQQVTLSCSPISGHRSVSWYQQTPGQGLQFLFEYFSETQRNKGNFPGRFSGRQFSNSRSEMNVSTLELGDSALYLCASSSHSRDTEAFFGQGTRLTVV.

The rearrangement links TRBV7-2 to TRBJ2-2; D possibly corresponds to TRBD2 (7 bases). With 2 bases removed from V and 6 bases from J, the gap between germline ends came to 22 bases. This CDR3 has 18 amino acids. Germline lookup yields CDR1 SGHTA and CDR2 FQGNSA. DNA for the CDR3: TGTGCCAGCAGCTTATACCTCGCGGGGGCCCCCGGGGCCGGGGAGCTGTTTTTT. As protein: CASSLYLAGAPGAGELFF.